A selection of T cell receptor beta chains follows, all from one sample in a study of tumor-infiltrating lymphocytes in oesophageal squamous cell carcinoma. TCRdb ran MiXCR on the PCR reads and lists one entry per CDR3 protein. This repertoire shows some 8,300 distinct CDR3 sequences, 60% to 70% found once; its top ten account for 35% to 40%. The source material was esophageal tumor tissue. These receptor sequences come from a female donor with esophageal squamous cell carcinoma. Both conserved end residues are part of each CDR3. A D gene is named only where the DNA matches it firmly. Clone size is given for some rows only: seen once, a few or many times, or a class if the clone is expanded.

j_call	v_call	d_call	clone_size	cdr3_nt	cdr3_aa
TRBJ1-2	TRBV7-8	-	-	TGTGCCAGCAGCTTAGCATCACTCTATGGCTACACCTTC	CASSLASLYGYTF
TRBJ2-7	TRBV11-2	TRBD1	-	TGTGCCAGCAGCTTAGGGACGGGACAGAACCCCTACGAGCAGTACTTC	CASSLGTGQNPYEQYF
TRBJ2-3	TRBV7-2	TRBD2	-	TGTGCCAGCAGCCCGACTAGCGGGGCAAACACAGATACGCAGTATTTT	CASSPTSGANTDTQYF
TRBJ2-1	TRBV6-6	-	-	TGTGCCAGCAGTTACACCGCCGGGACCCACTCCTACAATGAGCAGTTCTTC	CASSYTAGTHSYNEQFF
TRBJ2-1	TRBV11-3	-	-	TGTGCCAGCAGCTTAATACACGGGAATGAGCAGTTCTTC	CASSLIHGNEQFF
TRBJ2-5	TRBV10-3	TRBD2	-	TGTGCCATCAGGCTAGCGGGAGACGGGGGGCAGTACTTC	CAIRLAGDGGQYF
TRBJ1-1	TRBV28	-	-	TGTGCCAGCAGTTCCTGGTCTAAGACTTGGAACACTGAAGCTTTCTTT	CASSSWSKTWNTEAFF
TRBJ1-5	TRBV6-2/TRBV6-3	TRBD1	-	TGTGCCAGCACTTCGGTCACAGGGGGAAATCAGCCCCAGCATTTT	CASTSVTGGNQPQHF
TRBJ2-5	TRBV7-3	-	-	TGTGCCAGCAGCCCATGGGCCCAGTACTTC	CASSPWAQYF
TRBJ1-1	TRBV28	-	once	TGTGCCAGCAGTTTTGCCGGGGTTGGCACTGAAGCTTTCTTT	CASSFAGVGTEAFF
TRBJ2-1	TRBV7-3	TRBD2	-	TGTGCCAGCAGCTGGACTAGCGGGAGCTACAATGAGCAGTTCTTC	CASSWTSGSYNEQFF
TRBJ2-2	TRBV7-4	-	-	TGTGCCAGCAGCTTAGCCCCAGGGTCCGGGGAGCTGTTTTTT	CASSLAPGSGELFF
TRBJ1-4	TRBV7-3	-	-	TGTGCCAGCAGCACATCCTCAGGGCCGACTAATGAAAAACTGTTTTTT	CASSTSSGPTNEKLFF
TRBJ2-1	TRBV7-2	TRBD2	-	TGTGCCAGCATGAAATCGTGGGGGGCTAGCGGGAGGAGGTACAATGAGCAGTTCTTC	CASMKSWGASGRRYNEQFF
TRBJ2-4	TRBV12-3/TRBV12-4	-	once	TGTGCCAGCAGTACGCGCGGGCAGGCGGGACAGTCCAAAAACATTCAGTACTTC	CASSTRGQAGQSKNIQYF
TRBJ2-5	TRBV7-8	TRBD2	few	TGTGCCAGCAGCTTATGGCGGGAGTTGTTAGAGACCCAGTACTTC	CASSLWRELLETQYF
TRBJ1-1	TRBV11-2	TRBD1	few	TGTGCCAGCAGCGAGGACAGGGGGTATACTGAAGCTTTCTTT	CASSEDRGYTEAFF
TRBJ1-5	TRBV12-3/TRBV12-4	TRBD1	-	TGTGCCAGCAGCACAAAAGGGGGCCATCAGCCCCAGCATTTT	CASSTKGGHQPQHF
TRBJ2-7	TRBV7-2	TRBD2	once	TGTGCCAGCAGCTTAGCTAGCGGGATCTACGAGCAGTACTTC	CASSLASGIYEQYF
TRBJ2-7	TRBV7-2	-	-	TGTGCCAGCAGCTTAATGCCCGATGGGCCCCAGTACTTC	CASSLMPDGPQYF
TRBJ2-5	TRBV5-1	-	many	TGCGCCAGCAGCTTGGGGCAAGAGACCCAGTACTTC	CASSLGQETQYF
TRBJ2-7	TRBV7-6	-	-	TGTGCCAGCAGCTTAGGCCCCAGTGGGCAGGGGCCCTCCTACGAGCAGTACTTC	CASSLGPSGQGPSYEQYF
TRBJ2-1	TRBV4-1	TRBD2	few	TGTGCCAGCAGCCAAGACTACGGGGGGAATGAGCAGTTCTTC	CASSQDYGGNEQFF
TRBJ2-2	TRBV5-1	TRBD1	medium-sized	TGCGCCAGCAGCCCGGGGACAGGAGGAACCGGGGAGCTGTTTTTT	CASSPGTGGTGELFF
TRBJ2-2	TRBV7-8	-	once	TGTGCCAGCAGCCCGAGGAGGGGGTACACCGGGGAGCTGTTTTTT	CASSPRRGYTGELFF
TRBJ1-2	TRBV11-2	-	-	TGTGCCAGCAGCGCCGGGCAGGGTAGATATGGCTACACCTTC	CASSAGQGRYGYTF
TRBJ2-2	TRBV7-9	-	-	TGTGCCAGCAGCTTAATAGCGAACACCGGGGAGCTGTTTTTT	CASSLIANTGELFF
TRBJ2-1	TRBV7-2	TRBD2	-	TGTGCCAGCAGCTTAAGGGGACTAGCATCCTACTACAATGAGCAGTTCTTC	CASSLRGLASYYNEQFF
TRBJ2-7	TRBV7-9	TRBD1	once	TGTGCCAGCAGTTGGGGACAGTCCTACGAGCAGTACTTC	CASSWGQSYEQYF
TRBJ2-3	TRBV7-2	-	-	TGTGCCAGCAGAGAAGACAACACAGATACGCAGTATTTT	CASREDNTDTQYF
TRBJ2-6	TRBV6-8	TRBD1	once	TGTGCCAGCAGGACCACAGGGGCTGGGGCCAACGTCCTGACTTTC	CASRTTGAGANVLTF
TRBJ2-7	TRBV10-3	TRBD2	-	TGTGCCATCAGTGAACTGGGACTAGCGGGAGGGAACGACGAGCAGTACTTC	CAISELGLAGGNDEQYF
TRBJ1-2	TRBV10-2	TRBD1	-	TGCGCCAGCAAAAAACAGGGGGCGCGGGGCTATGGCTACACCTTC	CASKKQGARGYGYTF
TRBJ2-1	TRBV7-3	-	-	TGTGCCAGCAGCTTAGGACTGAACAATGAGCAGTTCTTC	CASSLGLNNEQFF
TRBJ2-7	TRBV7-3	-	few	TGTGCCAGCAGCTTTTTACTCGGCCGCTCATTGGGGGGCGAGCAGTACTTC	CASSFLLGRSLGGEQYF
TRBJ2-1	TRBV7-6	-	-	TGTGCCAGTGGCGAGGGCCGCCCAGCTAGGGAGCTGTTCTTC	CASGEGRPARELFF
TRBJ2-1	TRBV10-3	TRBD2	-	TGTGCCCAGGCTAGCGGGGAAGGGAATGAGCAGTTCTTC	CAQASGEGNEQFF
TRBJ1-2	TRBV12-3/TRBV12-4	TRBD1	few	TGTGCCAGCAGTCTGACAGGGGGTAGAGCCTACACCTTC	CASSLTGGRAYTF
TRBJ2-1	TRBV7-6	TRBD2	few	TGTGCCAGCAGCTTAGAGGCGGGGACTAGAGTGGATGAGCAGTTCTTC	CASSLEAGTRVDEQFF
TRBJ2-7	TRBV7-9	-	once	TGTGCCAGCAGTCCAGCGGAGTTCTACGAGCAGTACTTC	CASSPAEFYEQYF
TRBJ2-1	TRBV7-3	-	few	TGTGCCAGCAGCGCCCCCGGGACGGGATACAATGAGCAGTTCTTC	CASSAPGTGYNEQFF
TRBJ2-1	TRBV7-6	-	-	TGTGCTAGCAGCTTAGATACGGGGTACGAGCAGTTCTTC	CASSLDTGYEQFF
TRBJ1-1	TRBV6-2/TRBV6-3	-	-	TGTGCCAGCAGTCCGAGTAGAGGGAACACTGAAGCTTTCTTT	CASSPSRGNTEAFF
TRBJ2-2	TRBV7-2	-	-	TGTGCCAGCAGCATAACGGACAGAGAGAACACCGGGGAGCTGTTTTTT	CASSITDRENTGELFF
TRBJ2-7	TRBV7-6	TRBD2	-	TGTGCCAGCAGCTCACAGCGGGATGCTACCTACGAGCAGTACTTC	CASSSQRDATYEQYF